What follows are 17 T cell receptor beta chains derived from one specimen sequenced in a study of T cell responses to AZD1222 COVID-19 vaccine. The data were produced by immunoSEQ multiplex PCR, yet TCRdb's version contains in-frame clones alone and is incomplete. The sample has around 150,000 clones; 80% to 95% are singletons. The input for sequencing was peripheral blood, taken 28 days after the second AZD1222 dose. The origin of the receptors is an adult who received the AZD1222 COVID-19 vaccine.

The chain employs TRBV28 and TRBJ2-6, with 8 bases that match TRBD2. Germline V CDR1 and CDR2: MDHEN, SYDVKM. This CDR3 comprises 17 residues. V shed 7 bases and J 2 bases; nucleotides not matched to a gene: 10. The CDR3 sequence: CASTPREGYAGANVLTF. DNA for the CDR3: TGTGCCAGCACCCCACGGGAGGGCTACGCTGGGGCCAACGTCCTGACTTTC.

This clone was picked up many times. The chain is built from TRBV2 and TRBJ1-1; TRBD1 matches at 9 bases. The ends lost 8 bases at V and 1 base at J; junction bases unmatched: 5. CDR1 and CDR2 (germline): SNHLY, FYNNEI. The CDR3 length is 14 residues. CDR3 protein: CASGGQGPNTEAFF. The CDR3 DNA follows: TGTGCCAGCGGAGGACAGGGGCCGAACACTGAAGCTTTCTTT.

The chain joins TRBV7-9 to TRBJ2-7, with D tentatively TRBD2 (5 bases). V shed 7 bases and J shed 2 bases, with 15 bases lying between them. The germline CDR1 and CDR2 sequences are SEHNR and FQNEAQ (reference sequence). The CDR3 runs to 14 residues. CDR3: CASTFGSAPYEQYF. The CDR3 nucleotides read TGTGCCAGCACTTTTGGGAGCGCGCCCTACGAGCAGTACTTC.

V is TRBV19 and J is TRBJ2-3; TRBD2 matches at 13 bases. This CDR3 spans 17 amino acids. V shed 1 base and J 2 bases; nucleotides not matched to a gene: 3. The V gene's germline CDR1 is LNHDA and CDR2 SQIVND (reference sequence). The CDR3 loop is CASSIATSGGSTDTQYF. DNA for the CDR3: TGTGCCAGTAGTATAGCGACTAGCGGGGGGTCCACAGATACGCAGTATTTT. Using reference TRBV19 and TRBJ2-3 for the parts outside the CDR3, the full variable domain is DGGITQSPKYLFRKEGQNVTLSCEQNLNHDAMYWYRQDPGQGLRLIYYSQIVNDFQKGDIAEGYSVSREKKESFPLTVTSAQKNPTAFYLCASSIATSGGSTDTQYFGPGTRLTVL.

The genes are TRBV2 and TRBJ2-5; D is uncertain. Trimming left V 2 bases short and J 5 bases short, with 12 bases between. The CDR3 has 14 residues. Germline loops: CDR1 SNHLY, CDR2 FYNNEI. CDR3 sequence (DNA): TGTGCCAGCAGTGAAAGGAAGGGATGGGAGACCCAGTACTTC. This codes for CASSERKGWETQYF.

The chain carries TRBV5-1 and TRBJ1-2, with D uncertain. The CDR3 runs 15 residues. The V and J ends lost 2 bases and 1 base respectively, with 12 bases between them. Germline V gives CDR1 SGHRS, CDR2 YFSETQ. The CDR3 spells CASSFRILGNYGYTF. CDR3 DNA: TGCGCCAGCAGCTTCAGGATTTTGGGTAACTATGGCTACACCTTC. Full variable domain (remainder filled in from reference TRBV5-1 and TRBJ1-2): KAGVTQTPRYLIKTRGQQVTLSCSPISGHRSVSWYQQTPGQGLQFLFEYFSETQRNKGNFPGRFSGRQFSNSRSEMNVSTLELGDSALYLCASSFRILGNYGYTFGSGTRLTVV.

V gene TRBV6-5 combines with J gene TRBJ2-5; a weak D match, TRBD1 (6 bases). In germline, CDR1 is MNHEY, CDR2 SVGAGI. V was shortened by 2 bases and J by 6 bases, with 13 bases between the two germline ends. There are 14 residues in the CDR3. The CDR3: CASSYTQGAKTQYF. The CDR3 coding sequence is TGTGCCAGCAGTTACACACAGGGCGCGAAGACCCAGTACTTC.

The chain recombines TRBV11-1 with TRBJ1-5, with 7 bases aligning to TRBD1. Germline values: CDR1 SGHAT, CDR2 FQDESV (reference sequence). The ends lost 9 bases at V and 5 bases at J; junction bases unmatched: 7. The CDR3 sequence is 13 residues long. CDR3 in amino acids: CASAGTADQPQHF. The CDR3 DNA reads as TGTGCCAGTGCTGGGACAGCTGATCAGCCCCAGCATTTT.

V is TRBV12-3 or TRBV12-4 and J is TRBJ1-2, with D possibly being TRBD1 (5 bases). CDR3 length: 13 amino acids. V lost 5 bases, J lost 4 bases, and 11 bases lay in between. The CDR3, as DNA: TGTGCCAGCAGTCGAGACAGAATCTATGGCTACACCTTC. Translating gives CASSRDRIYGYTF.

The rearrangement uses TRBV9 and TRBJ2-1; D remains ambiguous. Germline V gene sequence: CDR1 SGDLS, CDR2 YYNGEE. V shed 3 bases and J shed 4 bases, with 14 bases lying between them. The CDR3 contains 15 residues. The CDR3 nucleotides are TGTGCCAGCAGCGGGCCCGGCGGACCTTACAATGAGCAGTTCTTC. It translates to CASSGPGGPYNEQFF.

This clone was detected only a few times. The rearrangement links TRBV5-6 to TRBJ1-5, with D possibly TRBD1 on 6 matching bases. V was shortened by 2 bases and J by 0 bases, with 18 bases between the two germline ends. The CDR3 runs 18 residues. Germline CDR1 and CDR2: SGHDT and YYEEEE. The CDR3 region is CASSFGGLLGYSNQPQHF. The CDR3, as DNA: TGTGCCAGCAGCTTCGGGGGGCTTTTGGGGTATAGCAATCAGCCCCAGCATTTT.

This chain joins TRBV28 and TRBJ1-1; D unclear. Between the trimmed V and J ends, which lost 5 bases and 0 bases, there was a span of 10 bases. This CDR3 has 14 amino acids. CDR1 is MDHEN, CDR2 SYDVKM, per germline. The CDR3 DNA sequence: TGTGCCAGCAGTCCCGGAAACATGAACACTGAAGCTTTCTTT. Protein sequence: CASSPGNMNTEAFF.

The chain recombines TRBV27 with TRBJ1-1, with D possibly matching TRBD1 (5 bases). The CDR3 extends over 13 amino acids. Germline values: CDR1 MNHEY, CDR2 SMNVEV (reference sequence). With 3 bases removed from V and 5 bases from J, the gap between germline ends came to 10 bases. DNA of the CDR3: TGTGCCAGCAGTTTCGAAGGGGAAACTGAAGCTTTCTTT. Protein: CASSFEGETEAFF.

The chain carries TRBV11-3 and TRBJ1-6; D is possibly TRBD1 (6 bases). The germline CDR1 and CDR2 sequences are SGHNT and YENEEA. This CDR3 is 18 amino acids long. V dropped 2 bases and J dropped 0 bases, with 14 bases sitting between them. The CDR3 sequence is CASSLQQGGSSYNSPLHF. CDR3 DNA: TGTGCCAGCAGCTTACAACAGGGAGGAAGCTCCTATAATTCACCCCTCCACTTT.

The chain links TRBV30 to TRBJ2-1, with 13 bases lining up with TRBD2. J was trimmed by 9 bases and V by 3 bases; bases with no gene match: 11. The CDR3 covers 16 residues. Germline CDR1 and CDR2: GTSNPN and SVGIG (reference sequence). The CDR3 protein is CAWSELAGGPAAEQFF. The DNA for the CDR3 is TGTGCCTGGAGCGAACTAGCGGGGGGGCCTGCCGCTGAGCAGTTCTTC.

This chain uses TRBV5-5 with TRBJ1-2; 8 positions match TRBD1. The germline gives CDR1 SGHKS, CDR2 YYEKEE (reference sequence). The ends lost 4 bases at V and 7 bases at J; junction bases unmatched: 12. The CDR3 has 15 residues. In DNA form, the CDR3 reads TGTGCCAGCAGCGCACGGAAACAGGGGGAGTTTGGCTACACCTTC. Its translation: CASSARKQGEFGYTF.

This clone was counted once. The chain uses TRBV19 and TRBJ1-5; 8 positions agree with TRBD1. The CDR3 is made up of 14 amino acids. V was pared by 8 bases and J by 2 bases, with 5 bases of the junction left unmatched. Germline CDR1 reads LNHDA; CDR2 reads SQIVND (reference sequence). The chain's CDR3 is CASGQGNGNQPQHF. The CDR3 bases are TGTGCCAGTGGACAGGGCAATGGCAATCAGCCCCAGCATTTT.